This passage covers 21 T cell receptor beta chains from one sample sequenced in a study of blood T cell repertoires in COVID-19. TCRdb keeps only in-frame clones here, not all; method: immunoSEQ multiplex PCR. The data hold about 220,000 clones, with around 83% observed a single time. The material sequenced was peripheral blood. The receptor set was obtained from a middle-aged man who had recovered from COVID-19.

The chain joins TRBV5-1 to TRBJ2-7; the D gene is possibly TRBD2 (6 bases). V was cut by 3 bases and J by 2 bases, with 21 bases left in between. This CDR3 has 17 residues. Germline CDR1 SGHRS, CDR2 YFSETQ. In nucleotides, the CDR3 is TGCGCCAGCAGCTCGATACCAGGGCTAGCGCCCACCTACGAGCAGTACTTC. Translation gives CASSSIPGLAPTYEQYF.

The J gene is TRBJ1-1, the V gene TRBV9, with 9 bases aligning to TRBD1. This CDR3 is built from 15 residues. Germline lookup yields CDR1 SGDLS and CDR2 YYNGEE. J gave up 1 base and V 3 bases, and 4 bases lay outside the gene matches. DNA for the CDR3: TGTGCCAGCAGCGCCCGGACAGGGGCGAACACTGAAGCTTTCTTT. Protein sequence: CASSARTGANTEAFF.

The V gene is TRBV30, the J gene TRBJ1-4; 10 nucleotides line up with TRBD1. Germline assignment: CDR1 GTSNPN and CDR2 SVGIG (reference sequence). This CDR3 has 16 residues. The ends lost 0 bases at V and 5 bases at J; junction bases unmatched: 6. The CDR3 protein is CAWSVGTGVGNEKLFF. CDR3 DNA sequence: TGTGCCTGGAGTGTTGGGACAGGGGTTGGCAATGAAAAACTGTTTTTT. The variable domain in full, completed from reference TRBV30 and TRBJ1-4, reads SQTIHQWPATLVQPVGSPLSLECTVEGTSNPNLYWYRQAAGRGLQLLFYSVGIGQISSEVPQNLSASRPQDRQFILSSKKLLLSDSGFYLCAWSVGTGVGNEKLFFGSGTQLSVL.

The V gene is TRBV28, the J gene TRBJ2-7; possible D gene TRBD2, 6 bases. With 2 bases removed from V and 2 bases from J, the gap between germline ends came to 13 bases. In germline, CDR1 is MDHEN, CDR2 SYDVKM. This CDR3 has 15 residues. The CDR3 DNA reads as TGTGCCAGCAGTTTAGCACTAGCTCAGACCTACGAGCAGTACTTC. This gives the protein CASSLALAQTYEQYF.

This clone showed up just once. The J gene is TRBJ1-6, the V gene TRBV19, with TRBD1 as a possible D gene (6 bases). Germline CDR1 and CDR2: LNHDA and SQIVND (reference sequence). The CDR3 consists of 17 residues. Trimming pared 0 bases from V and 0 bases from J, leaving 9 bases between. CDR3 sequence reads: CASSIEDRSSYNSPLHF. DNA of the CDR3: TGTGCCAGTAGTATAGAAGACAGGAGCTCCTATAATTCACCCCTCCACTTT.

In DNA, the CDR3 is TGTGCCATCAGCACAATAGCGGGAGGGTTCTACGAGCAGTACTTC. Encoded protein: CAISTIAGGFYEQYF. The chain joins TRBV10-3 to TRBJ2-7; TRBD2 matches 11 bases. J gave up 3 bases and V 6 bases, and 7 bases lay outside the gene matches. CDR1 and CDR2 (germline): ENHRY, SYGVKD. CDR3 length: 15 residues.

The DNA of the CDR3 is TGTGCCAGCGGAAACGCCGGGAGCGGGGGAGATACGCAGTATTTT. Protein: CASGNAGSGGDTQYF. This chain joins TRBV3-1 (or the pseudogene TRBV3-2) and TRBJ2-3; 8 nucleotides line up with TRBD2. The CDR3 is made up of 15 amino acids. Germline V gives CDR1 LGHDT, CDR2 YNNKEL (reference sequence). The V gene end was trimmed by 8 bases and the J gene end by 5 bases; junction bases not matched to a gene: 12.

The chain employs TRBV7-8 and TRBJ2-6, with TRBD1 matching over 7 bases. J lost 0 bases, V lost 8 bases, and 13 bases had no gene match. Germline values: CDR1 SGHVS, CDR2 FQNEAQ. The CDR3 loop spans 18 amino acids. The CDR3 sequence is CASFPYRGSHSGANVLTF. CDR3 in DNA: TGTGCCAGCTTCCCCTACAGGGGTTCTCACTCTGGGGCCAACGTCCTGACTTTC.

J is TRBJ2-3 and V is TRBV30, with 8 bases fitting TRBD2. V dropped 2 bases and J dropped 2; count of bases not matched to a gene: 3. The CDR3 is 14 amino acids. Germline V gene data show CDR1 as GTSNPN and CDR2 as SVGIG (reference sequence). DNA of the CDR3: TGTGCCTGGAGTAGCGGGAGCCACACAGATACGCAGTATTTT. Translating gives CAWSSGSHTDTQYF.

Only one count was recorded for this clone. The chain has TRBV14 and TRBJ2-1; TRBD2 might be the D (7 bases). V shed 3 bases and J shed 8 bases, with 14 bases lying between them. Germline-derived CDR1 and CDR2 are SGHDN and FVKESK. The CDR3 spans 14 residues. The CDR3 nucleotides are TGTGCCAGCAGCCATAGGGGGGGGAGGGATGAGCAGTTCTTC. This translates into CASSHRGGRDEQFF.

This rearrangement joins TRBV27 to TRBJ2-4; 8 bases are a match to TRBD1. The V gene's germline CDR1 is MNHEY and CDR2 SMNVEV (reference sequence). Germline trimming cut 4 bases from V and 0 bases from J; bases unmatched to any gene: 5. The CDR3 has 16 residues. The CDR3 spells CASSSRQGLAKNIQYF. DNA for the CDR3: TGTGCCAGCAGTTCCCGACAGGGGCTAGCCAAAAACATTCAGTACTTC.

This clone was counted a few times. The V gene is TRBV5-4, the J gene TRBJ2-7; no firm D call. Trimming cost V 0 bases and J 7 bases, with 5 bases left between them. The CDR3 runs 11 residues. Germline CDR1 and CDR2: SGHNT and YYREEE (reference sequence). The CDR3 loop is CASSLGGEQYF. Written as DNA, the CDR3 is TGTGCCAGCAGCTTGGGCGGTGAGCAGTACTTC.

V and J are TRBV27 and TRBJ1-1; perhaps TRBD1 as D (5 bases). This CDR3 spans 15 amino acids. Trimming removed 6 bases from V and 5 bases from J, with 19 bases in between. Germline V lookup: CDR1 MNHEY, CDR2 SMNVEV (reference sequence). CDR3 DNA: TGTGCCAGCAGCCCGCAGGGCGGCCCTGGGACTGAAGCTTTCTTT. Translating it yields CASSPQGGPGTEAFF.

Only a few counts were recorded for this clone. The J gene is TRBJ2-5, the V gene TRBV10-1; TRBD1 aligns across 7 bases. This CDR3 is 13 amino acids long. CDR1 is WNHNN, CDR2 SYGVQD, per germline (reference sequence). After removal of 5 bases from V and 2 bases from J, the junction contained 2 bases not matched to a gene. CDR3 bases: TGCGCCAGCAGTACAGGGGTTCAAGAGACCCAGTACTTC. Protein product: CASSTGVQETQYF.

The gene calls are TRBV5-4 and TRBJ2-1; D is perhaps TRBD1 (6 bases). V was pared by 0 bases and J by 10 bases, with 14 bases between. The CDR3 contains 14 residues. Germline values: CDR1 SGHNT, CDR2 YYREEE (reference sequence). The CDR3 loop is CASSLALGQKEQFF. CDR3 bases: TGTGCCAGCAGCTTGGCCCTCGGACAGAAAGAGCAGTTCTTC.

The chain employs TRBV7-6 and TRBJ2-6; TRBD1 matches 9 bases. Germline CDR1 is SGHVS and CDR2 is FNYEAQ. The CDR3 has 17 amino acids. The junction had 8 bases not matched to a gene; V was cut back by 6 bases and J by 2 bases. The CDR3 here is CASSRTGGVAGANVLTF. The DNA of the CDR3 is TGTGCCAGCAGTCGTACAGGGGGCGTAGCTGGGGCCAACGTCCTGACTTTC.

This sequence joins TRBV7-8 and TRBJ2-5; a possible D gene is TRBD1 (5 bases). CDR3 size: 14 residues. Per germline, CDR1 SGHVS and CDR2 FQNEAQ. The V and J ends lost 8 bases and 1 base respectively, with 14 bases between them. The CDR3: CASGNRRGQETQYF. The CDR3 DNA reads as TGTGCCAGCGGGAATCGAAGGGGCCAAGAGACCCAGTACTTC.

The chain carries TRBV10-2 and TRBJ1-1; D might be TRBD1 (6 bases). V lost 6 bases to trimming and J lost 10 bases, with 15 bases between them. CDR1 is WSHSY, CDR2 SAAADI, per germline. The CDR3 contains 12 residues. The CDR3 reads CASRDQGQRAFF. CDR3 in DNA: TGCGCCAGCAGGGACCAGGGGCAGAGAGCTTTCTTT.

This chain joins TRBV5-1 and TRBJ2-7, with TRBD2 matching over 12 bases. CDR1 and CDR2 (germline): SGHRS, YFSETQ. Trimming removed 4 bases from V and 0 bases from J; junction bases left unmatched: 5. The CDR3 contains 16 residues. In DNA, the CDR3 is TGCGCCAGCAGCCCGTCGACTAGCGGGGGCTCCTACGAGCAGTACTTC. This encodes CASSPSTSGGSYEQYF. Full variable domain (remainder filled in from reference TRBV5-1 and TRBJ2-7): KAGVTQTPRYLIKTRGQQVTLSCSPISGHRSVSWYQQTPGQGLQFLFEYFSETQRNKGNFPGRFSGRQFSNSRSEMNVSTLELGDSALYLCASSPSTSGGSYEQYFGPGTRLTVT.

This clone has more than one count but fewer than ten. This rearrangement joins TRBV3-1 (or the pseudogene TRBV3-2) to TRBJ2-2; 8 positions match TRBD2. Germline V CDR1 and CDR2: LGHDT, YNNKEL (reference sequence). The V segment lost 7 bases and the J segment 4 bases; nucleotides outside the gene matches: 14. This CDR3 has 17 amino acids. CDR3 sequence reads: CASTRTKGSGITGELFF. The CDR3 DNA follows: TGTGCCAGCACCCGGACTAAAGGTAGCGGGATCACCGGGGAGCTGTTTTTT.

The genes are TRBV11-2 and TRBJ2-7, with 15 bases identical to TRBD2. CDR1 SGHAT and CDR2 FQNNGV come from the germline V gene. This CDR3 has 17 amino acids. V was pared by 1 base and J by 6 bases, with 7 bases of the junction left unmatched. As DNA, the CDR3 is TGTGCCAGCAGCTTAGGGACTAGCGGGAGGGCCAGCGGCGAGCAGTACTTC. It specifies CASSLGTSGRASGEQYF.